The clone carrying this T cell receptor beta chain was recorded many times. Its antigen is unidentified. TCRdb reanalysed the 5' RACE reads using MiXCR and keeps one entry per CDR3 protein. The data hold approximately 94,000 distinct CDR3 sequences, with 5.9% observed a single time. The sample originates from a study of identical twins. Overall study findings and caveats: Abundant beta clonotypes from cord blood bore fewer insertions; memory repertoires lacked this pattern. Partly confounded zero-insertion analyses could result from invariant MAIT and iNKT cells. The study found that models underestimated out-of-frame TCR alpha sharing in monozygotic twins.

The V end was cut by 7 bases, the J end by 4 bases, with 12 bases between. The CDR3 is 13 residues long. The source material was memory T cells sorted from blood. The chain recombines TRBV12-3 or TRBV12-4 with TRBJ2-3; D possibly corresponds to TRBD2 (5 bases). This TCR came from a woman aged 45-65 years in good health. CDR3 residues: CASTFGKADTQYF. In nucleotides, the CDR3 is TGTGCCAGCACCTTCGGGAAGGCAGATACGCAGTATTTT.